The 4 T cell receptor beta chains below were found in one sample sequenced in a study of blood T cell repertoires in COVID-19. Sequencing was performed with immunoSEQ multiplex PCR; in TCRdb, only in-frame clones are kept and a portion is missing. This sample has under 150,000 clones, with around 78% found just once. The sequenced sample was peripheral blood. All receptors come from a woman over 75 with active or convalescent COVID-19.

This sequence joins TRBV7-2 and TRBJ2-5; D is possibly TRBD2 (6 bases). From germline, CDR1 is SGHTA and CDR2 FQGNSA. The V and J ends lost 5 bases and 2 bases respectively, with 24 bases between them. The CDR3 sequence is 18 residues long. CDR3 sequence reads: CASSPLRVRGGGQETQYF. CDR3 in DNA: TGTGCCAGCAGCCCCCTGAGGGTGCGGGGCGGAGGTCAAGAGACCCAGTACTTC.

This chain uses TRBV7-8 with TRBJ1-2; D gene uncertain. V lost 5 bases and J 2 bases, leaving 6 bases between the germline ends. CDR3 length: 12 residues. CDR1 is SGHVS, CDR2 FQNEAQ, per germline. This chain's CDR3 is CASSLGNYGYTF. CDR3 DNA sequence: TGTGCCAGCAGCCTCGGGAACTATGGCTACACCTTC.

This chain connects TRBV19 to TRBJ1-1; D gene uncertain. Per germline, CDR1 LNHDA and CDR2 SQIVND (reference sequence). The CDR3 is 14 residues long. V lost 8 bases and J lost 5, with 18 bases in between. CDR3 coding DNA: TGTGCCAGTGCGGCGAGGTCGGGAGTTACTGAAGCTTTCTTT. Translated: CASAARSGVTEAFF.

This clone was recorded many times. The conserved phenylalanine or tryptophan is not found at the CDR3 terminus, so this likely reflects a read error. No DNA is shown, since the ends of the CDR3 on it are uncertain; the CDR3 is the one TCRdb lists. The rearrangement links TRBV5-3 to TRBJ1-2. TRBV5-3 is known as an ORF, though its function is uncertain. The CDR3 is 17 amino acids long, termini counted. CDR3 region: CARSLARLADPSQRRSI.